This entry lists 12 T cell receptor beta chains sequenced from one sample in a study of T cell responses to AZD1222 COVID-19 vaccine (dated by TCRdb to about 2021). Preparation of the library involved the immunoSEQ multiplex PCR assay. TCRdb carries this immuneACCESS record with in-frame sequences only. Its versions omit some clonotypes, under half of them owing to an unresolved V gene in the studies checked, with the rest unexplained. The sample table shows about 170,000 clones, and roughly 87% are seen once. 2.6% of the sample is in the top ten clones. Per the publication, the time point label means: baseline before first vaccination. This specimen consisted of peripheral blood, obtained on day 0 of AZD1222 vaccination. Receptors were obtained from an adult in good health.

The V gene is TRBV10-3, the J gene TRBJ2-7; 10 bases agree with TRBD2. CDR1 ENHRY and CDR2 SYGVKD come from the germline V gene. V lost 3 bases and J lost 6; bases outside the gene matches: 8. The CDR3 covers 15 residues. The CDR3 protein is CAISEGEAGGREQYF. CDR3 nucleotides: TGTGCCATCAGTGAAGGAGAAGCGGGAGGGCGCGAGCAGTACTTC.

The J gene is TRBJ2-7, the V gene TRBV19, with 8 bases aligning to TRBD1. Germline lookup yields CDR1 LNHDA and CDR2 SQIVND (reference sequence). J gave up 5 bases and V 5 bases, and 5 bases lay outside the gene matches. The CDR3 has 13 residues. The CDR3 DNA sequence: TGTGCCAGTAGTTGGCAGGGGGCCAACGAGCAGTACTTC. As protein: CASSWQGANEQYF. The full variable domain, in which reference TRBV19 and TRBJ2-7 provide the parts outside the CDR3, is DGGITQSPKYLFRKEGQNVTLSCEQNLNHDAMYWYRQDPGQGLRLIYYSQIVNDFQKGDIAEGYSVSREKKESFPLTVTSAQKNPTAFYLCASSWQGANEQYFGPGTRLTVT.

The chain joins TRBV6-5 to TRBJ2-7; no clear D gene. The ends were cut back, 10 bases at V and 2 bases at J, with 18 bases in the middle. Germline V gene data show CDR1 as MNHEY and CDR2 as SVGAGI. The CDR3 has 14 amino acids. CDR3 in DNA: TGTGCCACCTCACCCCCCTCGTTAACCTACGAGCAGTACTTC. Residues: CATSPPSLTYEQYF.

The chain couples TRBV9 to TRBJ1-3; D is unclear. This CDR3 has 16 amino acids. The V gene lost 0 bases and the J gene lost 0 bases, with 10 bases spanning the gap. CDR1 and CDR2 from the germline V gene are SGDLS and YYNGEE. CDR3 nucleotides: TGTGCCAGCAGCGTAGCCCCCCTACTCTCTGGAAACACCATATATTTT. It encodes CASSVAPLLSGNTIYF.

V is TRBV28 and J is TRBJ2-7; 8 bases line up with TRBD2. In germline, CDR1 is MDHEN, CDR2 SYDVKM. This CDR3 spans 14 amino acids. V was pared by 7 bases and J by 6 bases, with 11 bases of the junction left unmatched. Here the CDR3 reads CASTSGSLLPEQYF. For the CDR3, the DNA is TGTGCCAGCACCAGCGGGAGCCTCCTCCCCGAGCAGTACTTC.

This CDR3 is CASSERLGSQNTEAFF. In DNA form, the CDR3 reads TGCGCCAGCAGTGAGAGATTAGGCTCGCAGAACACTGAAGCTTTCTTT. The rearrangement links TRBV10-1 to TRBJ1-1; no firm D call. The CDR3 length is 16 residues. CDR1 WNHNN and CDR2 SYGVQD come from the germline V gene (reference sequence). V lost 2 bases and J 1 base, leaving 14 bases between the germline ends.

The CDR3 spells CAWSRFPTDTQYF. Here the CDR3 DNA reads TGTGCCTGGAGTCGATTTCCCACAGATACGCAGTATTTT. The chain employs TRBV30 and TRBJ2-3, with no clear D. Germline CDR1 and CDR2: GTSNPN and SVGIG (reference sequence). The CDR3 covers 13 residues. Trimming cost V 2 bases and J 2 bases, with 8 bases left between them.

The chain has TRBV7-3 and TRBJ2-1, with TRBD2 identical over 16 bases. Germline V gene lookup returns CDR1 SGHTA and CDR2 FQGTGA. The V segment lost 2 bases and the J segment 5 bases; nucleotides outside the gene matches: 9. This CDR3 region has 19 residues. CDR3 sequence reads: CASSLQGFGTSGRDNEQFF. The CDR3 DNA reads TGTGCCAGCAGCTTACAGGGATTCGGGACTAGCGGGAGGGACAATGAGCAGTTCTTC. The full variable domain, completed using reference TRBV7-3 and TRBJ2-1, is GAGVSQTPSNKVTEKGKYVELRCDPISGHTALYWYRQSLGQGPEFLIYFQGTGAADDSGLPNDRFFAVRPEGSVSTLKIQRTERGDSAVYLCASSLQGFGTSGRDNEQFFGPGTRLTVL.

Here the CDR3 DNA reads TGTGCCATCCAGGGAGGGACGGAGGGGCTCCACGAGCAGTACTTC. It codes for CAIQGGTEGLHEQYF. The chain links TRBV14 to TRBJ2-7; TRBD2 agrees at 7 bases. This CDR3 region has 15 residues. Looked up from germline, CDR1 is SGHDN and CDR2 is FVKESK. V shed 10 bases, J shed 5 bases, and the junction held 17 bases outside the gene matches.

The rearrangement joins TRBV27 to TRBJ1-5; possible D gene TRBD1, 6 bases. This CDR3 has 15 residues. The ends were cut back, 5 bases at V and 7 bases at J, with 18 bases in the middle. CDR1 MNHEY and CDR2 SMNVEV come from the germline V gene (reference sequence). The CDR3 loop is CASSPQQGLGQPQHF. CDR3 DNA sequence: TGTGCCAGCAGTCCCCAACAGGGTTTGGGGCAGCCCCAGCATTTT.

This sequence joins TRBV28 and TRBJ1-5; 7 nucleotides align to TRBD1. The CDR3 is made up of 15 amino acids. The V gene end was trimmed by 6 bases and the J gene end by 2 bases; junction bases not matched to a gene: 7. The germline V gene has CDR1 MDHEN and CDR2 SYDVKM. CDR3 amino acids: CASRADRDGNQPQHF. For the CDR3, the DNA is TGTGCCAGCAGAGCCGACAGGGACGGCAATCAGCCCCAGCATTTT.

This chain uses TRBV5-1 with TRBJ1-5, with TRBD1 identical over 9 bases. CDR3 length: 15 residues. CDR1 and CDR2 from the germline V gene are SGHRS and YFSETQ. V was clipped by 4 bases and J by 7 bases; unmatched bases: 9. This CDR3 is CASSTTGGMEQPQHF. The CDR3 DNA reads as TGCGCCAGCAGCACCACAGGGGGCATGGAGCAGCCCCAGCATTTT.